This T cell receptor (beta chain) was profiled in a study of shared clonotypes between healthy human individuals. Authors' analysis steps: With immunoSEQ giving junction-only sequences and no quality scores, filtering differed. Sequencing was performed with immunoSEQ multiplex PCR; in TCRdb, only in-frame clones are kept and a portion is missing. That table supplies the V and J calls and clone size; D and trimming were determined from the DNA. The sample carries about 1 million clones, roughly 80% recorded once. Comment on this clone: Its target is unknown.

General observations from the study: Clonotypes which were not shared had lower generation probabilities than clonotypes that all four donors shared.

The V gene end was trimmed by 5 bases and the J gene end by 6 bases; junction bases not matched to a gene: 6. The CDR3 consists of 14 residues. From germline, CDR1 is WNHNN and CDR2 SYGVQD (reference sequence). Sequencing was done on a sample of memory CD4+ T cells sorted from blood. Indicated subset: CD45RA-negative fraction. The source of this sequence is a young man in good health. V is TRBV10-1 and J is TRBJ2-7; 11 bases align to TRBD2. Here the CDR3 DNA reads TGCGCCAGCAGTTCGGGACTAGCGGCTAGCGAGCAGTACTTC. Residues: CASSSGLAASEQYF.